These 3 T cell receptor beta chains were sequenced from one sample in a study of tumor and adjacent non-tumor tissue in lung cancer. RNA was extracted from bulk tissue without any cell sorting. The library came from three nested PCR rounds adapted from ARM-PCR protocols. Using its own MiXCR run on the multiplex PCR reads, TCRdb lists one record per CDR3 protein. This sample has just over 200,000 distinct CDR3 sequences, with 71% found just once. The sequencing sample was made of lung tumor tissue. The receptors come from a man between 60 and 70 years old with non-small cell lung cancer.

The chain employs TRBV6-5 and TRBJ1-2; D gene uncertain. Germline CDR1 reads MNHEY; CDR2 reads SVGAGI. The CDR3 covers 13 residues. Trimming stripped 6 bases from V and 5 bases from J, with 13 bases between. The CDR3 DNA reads TGTGCCAGCAGCCCGACGGTGGGGTATGGCTACACCTTC. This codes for CASSPTVGYGYTF.

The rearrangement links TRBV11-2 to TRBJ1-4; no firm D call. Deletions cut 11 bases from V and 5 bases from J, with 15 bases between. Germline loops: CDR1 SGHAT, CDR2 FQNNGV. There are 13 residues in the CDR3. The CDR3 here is CAHSTALNEKLFF. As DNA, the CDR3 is TGTGCCCACAGCACCGCACTGAATGAAAAACTGTTTTTT. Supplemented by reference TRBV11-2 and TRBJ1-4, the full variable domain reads EAGVAQSPRYKIIEKRQSVAFWCNPISGHATLYWYQQILGQGPKLLIQFQNNGVVDDSQLPKDRFSAERLKGVDSTLKIQPAKLEDSAVYLCAHSTALNEKLFFGSGTQLSVL.

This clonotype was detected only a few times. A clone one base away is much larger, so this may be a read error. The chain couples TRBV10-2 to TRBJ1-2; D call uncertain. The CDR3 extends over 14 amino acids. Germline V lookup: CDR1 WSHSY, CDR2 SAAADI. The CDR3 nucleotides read TGCACCAGCGGTGGCAGGATAACTAACTATGGCTACACCTTC. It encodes CTSGGRITNYGYTF.